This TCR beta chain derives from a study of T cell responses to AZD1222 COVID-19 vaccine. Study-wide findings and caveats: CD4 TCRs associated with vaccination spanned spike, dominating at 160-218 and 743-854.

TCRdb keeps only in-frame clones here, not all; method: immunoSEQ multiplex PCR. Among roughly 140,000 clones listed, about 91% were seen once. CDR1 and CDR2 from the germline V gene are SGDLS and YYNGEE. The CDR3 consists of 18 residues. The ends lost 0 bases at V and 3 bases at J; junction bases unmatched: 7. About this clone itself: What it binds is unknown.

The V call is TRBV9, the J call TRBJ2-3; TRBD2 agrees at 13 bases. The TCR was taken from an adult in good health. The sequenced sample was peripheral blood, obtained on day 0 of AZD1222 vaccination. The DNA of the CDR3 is TGTGCCAGCAGCGTAGGGACTAGCGGGGGTTTGAGAACAGATACGCAGTATTTT. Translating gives CASSVGTSGGLRTDTQYF.